This entry is about one TCR beta chain. The CDR3 consists of 15 residues. The germline V gene encodes CDR1 SGDLS and CDR2 YYNGEE. The V end was cut by 0 bases, the J end by 6 bases, with 13 bases between. TCRdb reprocessed the RT-PCR reads with MiXCR, giving one entry per CDR3 protein. Here the sample spans around 570,000 distinct CDR3 sequences, 11% being singletons. This entry comes from a study of response to subunit inactivated influenza vaccine. The same data also went into a second study, on T cells expressing NK-cell markers. In that study: It was by 5'RACE template switching with UMIs that TCR beta cDNA was made. It was sorted CD3+CD56-NKG2C+, CD3+CD56+NKG2C- and CD3+CD56+NKG2C+ T cells that provided the TCR beta repertoires. The dominant NKG2C+ clonotypes represented about 1.0-7.5% of CD8+ T cells in six donors.

The sample in question was PBMCs from blood, obtained on the day of vaccination. The sequence was collected from a man aged 50 to 60 who received an inactivated influenza vaccine. The rearrangement uses TRBV9 and TRBJ2-1; D is uncertain. The CDR3 bases are TGTGCCAGCAGCGTAGGCTTAGAAAGTGCCAATGAGCAGTTCTTC. Translated: CASSVGLESANEQFF.